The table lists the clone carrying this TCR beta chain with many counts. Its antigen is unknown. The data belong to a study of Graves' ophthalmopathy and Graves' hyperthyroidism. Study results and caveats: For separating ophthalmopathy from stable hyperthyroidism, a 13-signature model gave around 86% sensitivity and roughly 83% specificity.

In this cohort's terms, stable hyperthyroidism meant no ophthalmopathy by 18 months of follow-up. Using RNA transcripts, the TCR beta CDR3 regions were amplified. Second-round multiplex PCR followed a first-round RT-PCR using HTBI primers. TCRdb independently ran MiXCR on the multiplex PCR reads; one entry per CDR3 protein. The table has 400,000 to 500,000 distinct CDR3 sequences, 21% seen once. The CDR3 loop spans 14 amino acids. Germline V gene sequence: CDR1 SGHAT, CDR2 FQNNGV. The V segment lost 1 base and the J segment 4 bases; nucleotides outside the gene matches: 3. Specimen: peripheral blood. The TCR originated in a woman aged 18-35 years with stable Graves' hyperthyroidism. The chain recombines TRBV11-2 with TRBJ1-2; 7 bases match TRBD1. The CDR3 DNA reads TGTGCCAGCAGCTTAGGCAGGGGGACCTATGGCTACACCTTC. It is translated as CASSLGRGTYGYTF.